This entry is about one TCR beta chain. Its antigen remains unknown. The germline gene is not matched at one end of the junction; a read error may be the cause. The germline gives CDR1 MNHEY, CDR2 SVGEGT. There are 15 residues in the CDR3. The data derive from a study of blood T cells in healthy people across ages. Overall study results and limits: Long-lived donors had more naive CD4+ cells and higher diversity than aged donors. Roughly linear declines in TCR beta diversity per million T cells occurred with age.

A second PCR of 7 to 11 cycles used a sample-barcoded 5' primer and a J-beta primer mix. Researchers report that a template-switch adaptor with 12 random nucleotides tagged each cDNA molecule. A single record per CDR3 protein comes from TCRdb applying MiXCR to the 5' RACE reads. The data show 600,000 or so distinct CDR3 sequences, about 30% seen once. Sample: blood. The origin of this receptor is a woman aged 80 or over in good health. The J gene is TRBJ1-5, the V gene TRBV6-2 or TRBV6-3; D is ambiguous. In DNA form, the CDR3 reads TGTGCCAGCAGTTACACCCAAGCCGGCAATCAGCCCCAGAATTTT. This translates into CASSYTQAGNQPQNF.